This T cell receptor beta chain was captured in a study of technical replicates of blood from a few donors (dated by TCRdb to 2016 to 2017). Of note for this clone: No cognate antigen has been identified for it. No base qualities exist here, and no much larger clone lies one base off it.

Library construction relied on the immunoSEQ multiplex PCR assay. The source is immuneACCESS, and TCRdb retained only in-frame sequences with V and J called. Part of the clones is not carried over; for the studies checked, unresolved V genes explain less than half of this, and the remainder is unexplained. The sample contains some 15,000 clones, approximately 89% of them found a single time. The ten largest clones capture approximately 11% of the sample. The CDR3, cysteine through phenylalanine, is 15 amino acids long. Solely the CDR3 DNA is kept, with 45 bases framed from the first base. The germline V gene (reference sequence) yields MNHEY for CDR1 and SMNVEV for CDR2. V drops 4 bases and J drops 0 bases, leaving 9 bases in between.

The V and J genes are TRBV27 and TRBJ1-4; a confident D gene designation cannot be given. The origin of this receptor is a human donor in good health. Input material: PBMCs. The nucleotides read TGTGCCAGCAGTTCAATAGATTCAACTAATGAAAAACTGTTTTTT. Translated, it reads CASSSIDSTNEKLFF.